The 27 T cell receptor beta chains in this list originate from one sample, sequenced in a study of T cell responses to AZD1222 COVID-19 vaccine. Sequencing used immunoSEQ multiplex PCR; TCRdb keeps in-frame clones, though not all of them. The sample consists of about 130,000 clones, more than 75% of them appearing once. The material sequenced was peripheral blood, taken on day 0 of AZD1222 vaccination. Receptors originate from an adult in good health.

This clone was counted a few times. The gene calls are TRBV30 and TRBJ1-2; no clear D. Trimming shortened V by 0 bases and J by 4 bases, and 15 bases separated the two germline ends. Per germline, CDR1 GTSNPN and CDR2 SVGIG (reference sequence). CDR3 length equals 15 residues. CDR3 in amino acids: CAWSVGPPGLYGYTF. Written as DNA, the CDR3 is TGTGCCTGGAGTGTGGGCCCTCCGGGTCTCTATGGCTACACCTTC.

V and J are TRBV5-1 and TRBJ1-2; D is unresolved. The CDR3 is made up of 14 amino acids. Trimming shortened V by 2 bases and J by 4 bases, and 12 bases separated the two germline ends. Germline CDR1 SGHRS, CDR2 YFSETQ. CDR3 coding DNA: TGCGCCAGCAGCTTCCCGGGCTTGGCCTATGGCTACACCTTC. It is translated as CASSFPGLAYGYTF.

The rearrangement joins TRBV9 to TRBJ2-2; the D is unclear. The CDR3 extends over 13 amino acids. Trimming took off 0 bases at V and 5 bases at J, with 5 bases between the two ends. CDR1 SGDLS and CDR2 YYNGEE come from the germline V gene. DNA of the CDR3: TGTGCCAGCAGCGTAGGAAATACCGGGGAGCTGTTTTTT. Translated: CASSVGNTGELFF.

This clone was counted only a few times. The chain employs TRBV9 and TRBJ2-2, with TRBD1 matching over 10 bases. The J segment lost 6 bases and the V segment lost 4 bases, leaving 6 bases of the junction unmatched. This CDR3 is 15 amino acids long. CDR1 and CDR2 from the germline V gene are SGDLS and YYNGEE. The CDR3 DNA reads TGTGCCAGCAGCCCGGGACAGGGGAGGGCCGGGGAGCTGTTTTTT. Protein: CASSPGQGRAGELFF. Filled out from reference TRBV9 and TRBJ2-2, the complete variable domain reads DSGVTQTPKHLITATGQRVTLRCSPRSGDLSVYWYQQSLDQGLQFLIQYYNGEERAKGNILERFSAQQFPDLHSELNLSSLELGDSALYFCASSPGQGRAGELFFGEGSRLTVL.

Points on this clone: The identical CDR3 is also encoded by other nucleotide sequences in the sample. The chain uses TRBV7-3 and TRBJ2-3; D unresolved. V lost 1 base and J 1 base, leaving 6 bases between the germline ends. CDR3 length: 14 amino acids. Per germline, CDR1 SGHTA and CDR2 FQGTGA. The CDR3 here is CASSLMGGTDTQYF. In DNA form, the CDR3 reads TGTGCCAGCAGCTTAATGGGTGGCACAGATACGCAGTATTTT.

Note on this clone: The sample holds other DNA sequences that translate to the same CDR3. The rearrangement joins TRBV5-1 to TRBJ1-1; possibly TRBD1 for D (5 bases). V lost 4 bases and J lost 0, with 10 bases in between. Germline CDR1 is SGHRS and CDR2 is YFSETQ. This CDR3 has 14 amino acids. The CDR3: CASSLGTLNTEAFF. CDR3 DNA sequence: TGCGCCAGCAGCCTCGGGACGCTGAACACTGAAGCTTTCTTT.

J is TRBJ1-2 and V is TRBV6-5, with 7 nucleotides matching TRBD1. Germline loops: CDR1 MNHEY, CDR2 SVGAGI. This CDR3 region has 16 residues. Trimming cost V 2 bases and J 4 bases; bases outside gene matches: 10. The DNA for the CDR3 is TGTGCCAGCAGTTACCAGGTCGTCGAGGGGGCCTATGGCTACACCTTC. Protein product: CASSYQVVEGAYGYTF.

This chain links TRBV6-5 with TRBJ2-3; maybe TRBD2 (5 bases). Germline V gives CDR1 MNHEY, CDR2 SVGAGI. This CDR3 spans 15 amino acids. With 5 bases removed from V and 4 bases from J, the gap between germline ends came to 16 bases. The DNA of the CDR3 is TGTGCCAGCAGTAGCGAAAGGCCCGGGGCAGATACGCAGTATTTT. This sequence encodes CASSSERPGADTQYF.

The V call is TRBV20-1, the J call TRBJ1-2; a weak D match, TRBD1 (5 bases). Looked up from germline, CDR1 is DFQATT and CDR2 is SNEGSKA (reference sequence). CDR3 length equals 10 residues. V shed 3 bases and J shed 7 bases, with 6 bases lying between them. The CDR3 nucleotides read TGCAGTGCTAGGACAGTTGGCTACACCTTC. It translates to CSARTVGYTF.

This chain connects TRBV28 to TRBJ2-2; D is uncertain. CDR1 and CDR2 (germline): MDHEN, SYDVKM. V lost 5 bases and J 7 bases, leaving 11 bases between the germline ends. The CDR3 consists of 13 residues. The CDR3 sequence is CASSHNGGGELFF. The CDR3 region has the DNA TGTGCCAGCAGTCATAACGGTGGCGGGGAGCTGTTTTTT.

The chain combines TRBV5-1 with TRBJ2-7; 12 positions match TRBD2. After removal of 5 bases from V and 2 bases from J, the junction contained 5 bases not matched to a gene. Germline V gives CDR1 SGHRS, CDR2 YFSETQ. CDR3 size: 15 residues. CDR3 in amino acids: CASSFGLAGTYEQYF. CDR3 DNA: TGCGCCAGCAGTTTCGGACTAGCGGGAACCTACGAGCAGTACTTC.

The CDR3 reads CASSYSIQSNTYEQYF. The DNA for the CDR3 is TGTGCCAGCAGTTACTCGATCCAGTCGAACACCTACGAGCAGTACTTC. V usage is TRBV6-6 and J usage is TRBJ2-7; D gene unclear. V was cut by 0 bases and J by 2 bases, with 14 bases left in between. The CDR3 is made up of 16 amino acids. Germline V lookup: CDR1 MNHNY, CDR2 SVGAGI (reference sequence).

CDR3 nucleotide sequence: TGTGCCAGCAGCTCCCTCGAGACCCAGTACTTC. Encoded protein: CASSSLETQYF. The genes are TRBV7-2 and TRBJ2-5; D call uncertain. Germline loops: CDR1 SGHTA, CDR2 FQGNSA. Trimming took off 4 bases at V and 5 bases at J, with 5 bases between the two ends. CDR3 size: 11 residues.

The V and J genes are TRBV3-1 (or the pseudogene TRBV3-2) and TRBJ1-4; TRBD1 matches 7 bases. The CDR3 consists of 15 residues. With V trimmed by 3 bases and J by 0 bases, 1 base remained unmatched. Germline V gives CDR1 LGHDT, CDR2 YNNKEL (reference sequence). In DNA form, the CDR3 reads TGTGCCAGCAGCCACGACAGGGCAACTAATGAAAAACTGTTTTTT. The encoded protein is CASSHDRATNEKLFF.

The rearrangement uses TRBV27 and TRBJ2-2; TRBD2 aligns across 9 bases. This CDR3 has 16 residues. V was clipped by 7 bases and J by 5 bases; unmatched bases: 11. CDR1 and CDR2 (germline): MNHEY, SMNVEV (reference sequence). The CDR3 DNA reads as TGTGCCAGCACCCTCCTTATTAGCGGGAGAACCGGGGAGCTGTTTTTT. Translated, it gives CASTLLISGRTGELFF.

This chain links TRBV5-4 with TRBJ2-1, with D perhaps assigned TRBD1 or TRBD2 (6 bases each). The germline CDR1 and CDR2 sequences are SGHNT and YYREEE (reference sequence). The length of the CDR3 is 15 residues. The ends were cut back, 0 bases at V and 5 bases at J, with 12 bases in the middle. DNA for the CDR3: TGTGCCAGCAGCTTGGGAGGGGGGACCCACAATGAGCAGTTCTTC. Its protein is CASSLGGGTHNEQFF.

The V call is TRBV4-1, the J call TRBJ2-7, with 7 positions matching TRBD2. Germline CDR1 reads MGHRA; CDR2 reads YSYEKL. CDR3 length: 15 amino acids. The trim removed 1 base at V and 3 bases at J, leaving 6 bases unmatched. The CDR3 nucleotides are TGCGCCAGCAGCCAAGGGGAGGGGCGCATCTACGAGCAGTACTTC. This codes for CASSQGEGRIYEQYF.

CDR3 bases: TGTGCCAGCAGCTACCGGGGACAGGGAAACGATGAGCAGTTCTTC. This encodes CASSYRGQGNDEQFF. This chain joins TRBV11-2 and TRBJ2-1; 9 bases agree with TRBD1. Trimming cost V 4 bases and J 8 bases; bases outside gene matches: 9. Germline V gene sequence: CDR1 SGHAT, CDR2 FQNNGV. The CDR3 runs to 15 residues. The full variable domain, rest sourced from reference TRBV11-2 and TRBJ2-1, is EAGVAQSPRYKIIEKRQSVAFWCNPISGHATLYWYQQILGQGPKLLIQFQNNGVVDDSQLPKDRFSAERLKGVDSTLKIQPAKLEDSAVYLCASSYRGQGNDEQFFGPGTRLTVL.

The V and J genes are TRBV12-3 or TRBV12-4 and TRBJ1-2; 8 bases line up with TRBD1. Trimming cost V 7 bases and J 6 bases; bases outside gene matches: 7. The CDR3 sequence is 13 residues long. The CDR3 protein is CASTRQGLDGYTF. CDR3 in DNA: TGTGCCAGCACTAGACAGGGGCTCGATGGCTACACCTTC.

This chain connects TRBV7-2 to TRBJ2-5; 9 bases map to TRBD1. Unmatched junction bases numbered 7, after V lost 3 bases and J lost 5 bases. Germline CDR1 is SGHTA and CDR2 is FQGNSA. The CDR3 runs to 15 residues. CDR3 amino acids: CASSFGGQGWETQYF. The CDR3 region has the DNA TGTGCCAGCAGCTTCGGGGGACAGGGTTGGGAGACCCAGTACTTC. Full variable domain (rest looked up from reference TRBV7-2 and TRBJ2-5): GAGVSQSPSNKVTEKGKDVELRCDPISGHTALYWYRQSLGQGLEFLIYFQGNSAPDKSGLPSDRFSAERTGGSVSTLTIQRTQQEDSAVYLCASSFGGQGWETQYFGPGTRLLVL.

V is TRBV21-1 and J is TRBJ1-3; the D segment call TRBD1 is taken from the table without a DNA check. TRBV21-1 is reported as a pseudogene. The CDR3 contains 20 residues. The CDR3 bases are TGTGCCAGCAGCAAATCGGCGGACAGGGTGAAGTGGAAGTCTGGAAACACCATATATTTT. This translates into CASSKSADRVKWKSGNTIYF.

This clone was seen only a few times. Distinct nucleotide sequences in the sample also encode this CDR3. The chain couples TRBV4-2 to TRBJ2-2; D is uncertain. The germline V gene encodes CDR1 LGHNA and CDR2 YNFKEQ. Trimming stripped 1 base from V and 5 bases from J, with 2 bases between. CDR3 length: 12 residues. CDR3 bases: TGTGCCAGCAGCCAAGTAACCGGGGAGCTGTTTTTT. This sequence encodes CASSQVTGELFF.

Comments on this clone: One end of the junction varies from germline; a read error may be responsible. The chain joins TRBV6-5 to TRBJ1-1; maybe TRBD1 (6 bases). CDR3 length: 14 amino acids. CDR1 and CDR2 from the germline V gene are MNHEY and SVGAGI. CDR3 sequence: CASSTLTGDRMGIF. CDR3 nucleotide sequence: TGTGCCAGCAGCACACTGACAGGAGATAGAATGGGTATCTTT.

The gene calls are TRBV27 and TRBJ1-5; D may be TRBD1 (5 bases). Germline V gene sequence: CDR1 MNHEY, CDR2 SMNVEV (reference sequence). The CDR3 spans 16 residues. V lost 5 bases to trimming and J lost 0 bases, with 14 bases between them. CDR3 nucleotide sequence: TGTGCCAGCAGTCCGGGGGTGGGTAATAGCAATCAGCCCCAGCATTTT. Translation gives CASSPGVGNSNQPQHF.

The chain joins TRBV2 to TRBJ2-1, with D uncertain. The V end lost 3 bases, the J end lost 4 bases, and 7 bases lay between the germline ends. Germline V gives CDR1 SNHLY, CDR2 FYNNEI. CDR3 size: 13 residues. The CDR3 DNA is TGTGCCAGCAGTGAGCGCGGATACAATGAGCAGTTCTTC. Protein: CASSERGYNEQFF.

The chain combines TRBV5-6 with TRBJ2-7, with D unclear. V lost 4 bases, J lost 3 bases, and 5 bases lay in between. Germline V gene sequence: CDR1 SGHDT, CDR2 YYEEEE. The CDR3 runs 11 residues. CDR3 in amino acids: CASSQNYEQYF. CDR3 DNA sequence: TGTGCCAGCAGCCAAAACTACGAGCAGTACTTC.

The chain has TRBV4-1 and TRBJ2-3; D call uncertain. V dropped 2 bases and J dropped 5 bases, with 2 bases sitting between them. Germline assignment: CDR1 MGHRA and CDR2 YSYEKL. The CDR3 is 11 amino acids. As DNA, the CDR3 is TGCGCCAGCAGCCAAATAGATACGCAGTATTTT. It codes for CASSQIDTQYF.